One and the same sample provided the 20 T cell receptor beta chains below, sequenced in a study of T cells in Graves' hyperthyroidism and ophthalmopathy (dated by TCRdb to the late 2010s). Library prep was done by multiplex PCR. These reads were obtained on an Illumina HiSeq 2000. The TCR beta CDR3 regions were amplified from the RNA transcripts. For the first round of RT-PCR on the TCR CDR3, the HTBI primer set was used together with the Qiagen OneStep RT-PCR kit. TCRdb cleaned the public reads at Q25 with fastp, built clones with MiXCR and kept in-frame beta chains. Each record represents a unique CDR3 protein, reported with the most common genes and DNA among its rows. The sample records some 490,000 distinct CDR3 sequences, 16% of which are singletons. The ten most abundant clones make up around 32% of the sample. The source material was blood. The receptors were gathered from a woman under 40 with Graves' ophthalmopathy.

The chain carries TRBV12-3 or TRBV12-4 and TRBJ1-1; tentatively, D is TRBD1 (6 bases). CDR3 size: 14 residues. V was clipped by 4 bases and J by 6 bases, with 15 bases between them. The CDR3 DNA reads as TGTGCCAGCAGTTACCCTCAGGGGCGCTCTGAAGCTTTCTTT. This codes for CASSYPQGRSEAFF.

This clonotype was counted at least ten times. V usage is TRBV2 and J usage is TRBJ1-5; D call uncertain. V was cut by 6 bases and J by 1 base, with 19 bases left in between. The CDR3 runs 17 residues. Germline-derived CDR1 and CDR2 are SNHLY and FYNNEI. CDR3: CASRPGIQRRSNQPQHF. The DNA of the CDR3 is TGTGCCAGCAGACCCGGGATCCAAAGGAGGAGCAATCAGCCCCAGCATTTT.

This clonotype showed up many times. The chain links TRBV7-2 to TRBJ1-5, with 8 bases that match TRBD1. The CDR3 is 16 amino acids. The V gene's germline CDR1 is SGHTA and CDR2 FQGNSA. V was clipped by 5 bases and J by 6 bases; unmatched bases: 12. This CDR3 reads CASSRNDRGGGQPQHF. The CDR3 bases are TGTGCCAGCAGCCGGAACGACAGGGGAGGCGGTCAGCCCCAGCATTTT.

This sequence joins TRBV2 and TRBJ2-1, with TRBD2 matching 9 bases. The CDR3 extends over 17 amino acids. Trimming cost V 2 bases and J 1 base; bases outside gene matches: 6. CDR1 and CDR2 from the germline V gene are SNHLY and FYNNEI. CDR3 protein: CASSEQVAGASYNEQFF. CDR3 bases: TGTGCCAGCAGTGAACAAGTAGCGGGGGCGTCCTACAATGAGCAGTTCTTC.

CDR3 sequence: CASSSLTGSNEKLFF. CDR3 in DNA: TGCGCCAGCAGCTCACTGACAGGGAGTAATGAAAAACTGTTTTTT. The chain recombines TRBV5-1 with TRBJ1-4, with 7 nucleotides matching TRBD1. The CDR3 length is 15 residues. Germline CDR1 SGHRS, CDR2 YFSETQ. The trim removed 3 bases at V and 4 bases at J, leaving 6 bases unmatched.

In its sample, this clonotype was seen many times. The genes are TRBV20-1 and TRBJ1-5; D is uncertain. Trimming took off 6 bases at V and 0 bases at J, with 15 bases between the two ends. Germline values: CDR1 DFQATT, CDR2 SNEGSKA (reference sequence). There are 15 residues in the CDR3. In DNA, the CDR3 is TGCAGTGCGGCGGGCAGAGATTATAGCAATCAGCCCCAGCATTTT. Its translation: CSAAGRDYSNQPQHF.

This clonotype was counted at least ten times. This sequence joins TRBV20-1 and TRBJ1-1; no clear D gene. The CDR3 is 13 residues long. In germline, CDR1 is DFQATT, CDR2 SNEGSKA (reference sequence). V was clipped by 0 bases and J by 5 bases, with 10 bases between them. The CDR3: CSARDALGTEAFF. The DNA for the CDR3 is TGCAGTGCTAGAGATGCCTTGGGAACTGAAGCTTTCTTT.

In DNA, the CDR3 is TGTGCCAGCCCACCCACCGGGACTAGCGGGTCAGGCGATGAGCAGTTCTTC. This codes for CASPPTGTSGSGDEQFF. V usage is TRBV9 and J usage is TRBJ2-1; 12 bases are a match to TRBD2. CDR3 length: 17 residues. CDR1 SGDLS and CDR2 YYNGEE come from the germline V gene. The J segment lost 8 bases and the V segment lost 7 bases, leaving 16 bases of the junction unmatched.

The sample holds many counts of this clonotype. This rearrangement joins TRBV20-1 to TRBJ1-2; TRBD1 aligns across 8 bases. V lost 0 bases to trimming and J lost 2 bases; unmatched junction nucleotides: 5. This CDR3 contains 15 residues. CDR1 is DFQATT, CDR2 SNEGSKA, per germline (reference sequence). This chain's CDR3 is CSARDHRTGNYGYTF. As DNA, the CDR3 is TGCAGTGCTAGAGATCATAGGACAGGGAACTATGGCTACACCTTC.

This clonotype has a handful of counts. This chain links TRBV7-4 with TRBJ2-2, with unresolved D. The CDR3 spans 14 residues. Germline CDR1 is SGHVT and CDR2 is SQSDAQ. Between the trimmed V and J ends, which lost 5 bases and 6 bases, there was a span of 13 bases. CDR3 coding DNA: TGTGCCAGCAGCCCCCATTATAGGTCCGGGGAGCTGTTTTTT. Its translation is CASSPHYRSGELFF.

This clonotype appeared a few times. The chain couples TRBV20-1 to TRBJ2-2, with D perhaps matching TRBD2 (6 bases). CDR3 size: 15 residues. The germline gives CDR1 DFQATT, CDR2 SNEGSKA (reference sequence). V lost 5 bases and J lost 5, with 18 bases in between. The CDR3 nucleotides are TGCAGTGCTCTTAGTGGGGGAGGACGGACCGGGGAGCTGTTTTTT. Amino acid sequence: CSALSGGGRTGELFF.

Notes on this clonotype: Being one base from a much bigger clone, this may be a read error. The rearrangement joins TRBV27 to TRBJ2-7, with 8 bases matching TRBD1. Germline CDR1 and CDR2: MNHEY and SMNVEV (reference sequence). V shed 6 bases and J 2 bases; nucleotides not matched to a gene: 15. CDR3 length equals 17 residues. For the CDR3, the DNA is TGTGCCAGCAGGAGGACAGGGATAACCCACTCTACCTACGAGCAGTACTTC. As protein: CASRRTGITHSTYEQYF.

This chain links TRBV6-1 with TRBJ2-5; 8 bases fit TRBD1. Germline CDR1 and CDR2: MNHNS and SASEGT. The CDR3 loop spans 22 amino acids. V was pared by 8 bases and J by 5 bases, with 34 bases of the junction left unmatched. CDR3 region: CASGPLSPGTGHSANLVETQYF. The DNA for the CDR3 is TGTGCCAGCGGTCCTCTAAGTCCCGGGACAGGCCACTCCGCAAATTTGGTGGAGACCCAGTACTTC.

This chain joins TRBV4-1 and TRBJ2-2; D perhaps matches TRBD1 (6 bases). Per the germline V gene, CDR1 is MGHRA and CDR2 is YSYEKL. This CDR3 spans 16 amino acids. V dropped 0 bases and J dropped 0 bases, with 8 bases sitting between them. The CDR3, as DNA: TGCGCCAGCAGCCAAGATGGGGGCACGAACACCGGGGAGCTGTTTTTT. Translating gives CASSQDGGTNTGELFF.

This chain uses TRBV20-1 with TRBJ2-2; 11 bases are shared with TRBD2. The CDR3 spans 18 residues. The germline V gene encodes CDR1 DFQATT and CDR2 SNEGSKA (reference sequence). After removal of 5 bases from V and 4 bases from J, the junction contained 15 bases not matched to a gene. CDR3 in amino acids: CSADPDGASGRSTGELFF. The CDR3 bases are TGCAGTGCTGACCCGGATGGGGCTAGCGGGAGGAGCACCGGGGAGCTGTTTTTT.

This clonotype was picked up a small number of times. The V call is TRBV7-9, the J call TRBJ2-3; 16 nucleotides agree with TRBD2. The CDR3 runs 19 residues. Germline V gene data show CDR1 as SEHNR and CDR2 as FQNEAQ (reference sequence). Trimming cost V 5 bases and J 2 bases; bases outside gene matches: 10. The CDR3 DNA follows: TGTGCCAGCAGCCAGCTTACGGGACTAGCGGGAGGGGCCACAGATACGCAGTATTTT. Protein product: CASSQLTGLAGGATDTQYF.

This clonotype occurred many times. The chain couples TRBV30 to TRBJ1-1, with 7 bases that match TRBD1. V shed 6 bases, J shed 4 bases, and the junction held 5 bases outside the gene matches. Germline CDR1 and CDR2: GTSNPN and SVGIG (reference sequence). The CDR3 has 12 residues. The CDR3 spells CACHRGPTEAFF. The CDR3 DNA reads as TGTGCCTGCCACAGGGGCCCCACTGAAGCTTTCTTT.

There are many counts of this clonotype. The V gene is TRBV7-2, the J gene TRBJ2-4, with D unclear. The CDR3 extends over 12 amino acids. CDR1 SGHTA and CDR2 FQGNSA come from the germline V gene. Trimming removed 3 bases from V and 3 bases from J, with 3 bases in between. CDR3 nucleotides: TGTGCCAGCAGCTTGGGCAAAAACATTCAGTACTTC. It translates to CASSLGKNIQYF.

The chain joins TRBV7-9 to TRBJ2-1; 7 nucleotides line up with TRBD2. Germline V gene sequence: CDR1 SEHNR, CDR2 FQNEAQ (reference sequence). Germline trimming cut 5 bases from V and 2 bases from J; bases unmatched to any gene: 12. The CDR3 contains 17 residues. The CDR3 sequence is CASSAKRSGKAYNEQFF. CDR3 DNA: TGTGCCAGCAGCGCGAAGCGCAGCGGGAAGGCCTACAATGAGCAGTTCTTC.

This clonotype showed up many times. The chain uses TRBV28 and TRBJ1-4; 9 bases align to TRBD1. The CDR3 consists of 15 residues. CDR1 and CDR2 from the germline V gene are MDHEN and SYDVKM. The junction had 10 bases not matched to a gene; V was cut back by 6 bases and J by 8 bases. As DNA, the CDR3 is TGTGCCAGCAGCCAAGCGGGACAGGGAAAAGAAAAACTGTTTTTT. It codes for CASSQAGQGKEKLFF.